The table lists the clone carrying this T cell receptor beta chain with a count of one. Its antigen is not known. CDR1 SGDLS and CDR2 YYNGEE come from the germline V gene. Trimming removed 3 bases at V and 6 bases at J, with 16 bases between. This CDR3 is built from 14 residues. The data stem from a study of T cell responses to AZD1222 COVID-19 vaccine. Some clones are missing from TCRdb's copy, which holds only in-frame ones; the method was immunoSEQ multiplex PCR. The sample includes 95,000 to 110,000 clones, roughly 90% of them seen just once. Study conclusions and caveats: Just a handful of AZD1222 recipients tested seropositive at baseline. Across spike, vaccine-associated CD4 TCRs were found, dominant at 160-218 and 743-854. White British people made up most donors, females outnumbered males, and clonal diversity was possibly underestimated.

Sequenced here: peripheral blood, sampled on day 0 of AZD1222 vaccination. The chain links TRBV9 to TRBJ2-7; no definite D call. The clonotype was recovered from an adult in good health. The CDR3, as DNA: TGTGCCAGCAGCGCGACCACCGATAATGGCGAGCAGTACTTC. Translation: CASSATTDNGEQYF.